This T cell receptor beta chain is drawn from a study of cytomegalovirus exposure and HLA in healthy donors. Findings of the study overall: Three of the chains that were CMV-associated were confirmed in vitro to be specific for CMV antigens. Within an earlier analysis, most TCR beta V segments proved productive either about 87% or about 30% of the time. A further, later analysis showed that HLA-associated TCR beta chains (compared with equally common others) were more clonally expanded.

Worth noting for this clone: The antigen remains undetermined.

Unrecorded immune exposures were likely, despite nominal health at sampling. The PCR made use of 60 Vbeta and 13 Jbeta primers. Sequencing was performed with immunoSEQ multiplex PCR; in TCRdb, only in-frame clones are kept and a portion is missing. This sample has about 100,000 clones, with roughly three fifths found just once. The CDR3 extends over 15 amino acids. Trimming stripped 5 bases from V and 5 bases from J, with 18 bases between. The germline gives CDR1 SGHDN, CDR2 FVKESK. Specimen: PBMCs. This receptor was identified in a man aged 25 to 40 in good health and CMV-seropositive. V is TRBV14 and J is TRBJ2-5, with D possibly matching TRBD2 (5 bases). The CDR3 protein is CASSARYRLLETQYF. The CDR3 nucleotides are TGTGCCAGCAGCGCACGTTACAGACTATTGGAGACCCAGTACTTC.